This T cell receptor (beta chain) was found in a study of blood T cell repertoires in COVID-19. This clone was observed at least ten times. Repertoires were generated with immunoSEQ multiplex PCR, while TCRdb's copy carries only in-frame clones and drops some. The profile covers about 80,000 clones, with about 80% appearing a single time and around 5% taken by the ten largest. The CDR3 is made up of 15 amino acids. From germline, CDR1 is MNHEY and CDR2 SMNVEV (reference sequence). Deletions cut 5 bases from V and 2 bases from J, with 16 bases between. The rearrangement joins TRBV27 to TRBJ2-7; possible D gene TRBD1, 5 bases. This sequence originates from a man aged 50 to 60 with active or convalescent COVID-19. The sequenced sample was peripheral blood. Here the CDR3 DNA reads TGTGCCAGCAGTCAACCCAACAGGAAAACCTACGAGCAGTACTTC. The encoded protein is CASSQPNRKTYEQYF.